The 28 T cell receptor beta chains listed next were all sequenced from one sample in a study of T cell repertoires in cytomegalovirus infection. TCRdb reprocessed the reads with MiXCR, giving one entry per CDR3 protein. The sample lists hundreds of thousands of distinct CDR3 sequences, about a sixth occurring once. The sequencing input was PBMCs. These receptor sequences come from a human donor in good health (CMV status not recorded). Some clones in this sample may be carry-over from other donors' samples.

The chain carries TRBV20-1 and TRBJ2-1; a possible D gene is TRBD1 (6 bases). This CDR3 contains 16 residues. Trimming pared 5 bases from V and 1 base from J, leaving 18 bases between. Per the germline V gene, CDR1 is DFQATT and CDR2 is SNEGSKA (reference sequence). The CDR3 nucleotides read TGCAGTGCTGGCCCCTCGGGCAGGGGTTCCTACAATGAGCAGTTCTTC. It translates to CSAGPSGRGSYNEQFF.

This CDR3 is CASSAQGGYTGELFF. The DNA of the CDR3 is TGCGCCAGCAGCGCACAGGGGGGTTACACCGGGGAGCTGTTTTTT. The chain employs TRBV5-1 and TRBJ2-2; the match to TRBD1 covers 8 bases. The CDR3 has 15 amino acids. J gave up 3 bases and V 4 bases, and 5 bases lay outside the gene matches. Germline CDR1 and CDR2: SGHRS and YFSETQ.

In this sample, this clonotype turned up many times. The gene calls are TRBV12-3 or TRBV12-4 and TRBJ2-1; D is ambiguous. There are 11 residues in the CDR3. Deletions cut 6 bases from V and 15 bases from J, with 15 bases between. Here the CDR3 DNA reads TGTGCCAGCAGCCACTGGGCCACGCCGTTCTTC. Translated: CASSHWATPFF.

This clonotype was counted ten times or more. V is TRBV11-2 and J is TRBJ1-4; weak D call: TRBD1 (5 bases). V was pared by 4 bases and J by 8 bases, with 17 bases between. Germline V CDR1 and CDR2: SGHAT, FQNNGV. The length of the CDR3 is 15 residues. CDR3 in amino acids: CASSSSQGAGEKLFF. The CDR3, as DNA: TGTGCCAGCAGCTCCAGCCAGGGTGCGGGGGAAAAACTGTTTTTT.

The V call is TRBV28, the J call TRBJ1-5, with D possibly TRBD1 on 6 matching bases. V was cut by 5 bases and J by 1 base, with 21 bases left in between. The V gene's germline CDR1 is MDHEN and CDR2 SYDVKM. The CDR3 runs 18 residues. The CDR3 spells CASSRPGTWLHSNQPQHF. For the CDR3, the DNA is TGTGCCAGCAGTCGTCCCGGGACATGGCTTCACAGCAATCAGCCCCAGCATTTT.

This clonotype has ten or more counts. The V call is TRBV20-1, the J call TRBJ2-5; weak D call: TRBD2 (6 bases). The CDR3 is 12 amino acids. The V gene lost 5 bases and the J gene lost 3 bases, with 10 bases spanning the gap. Germline CDR1 reads DFQATT; CDR2 reads SNEGSKA (reference sequence). Here the CDR3 DNA reads TGCAGTGCTGGGCGGAGGGAAGAGACCCAGTACTTC. Protein: CSAGRREETQYF.

The chain has TRBV2 and TRBJ1-1; the D is unclear. With 7 bases removed from V and 3 bases from J, the gap between germline ends came to 6 bases. Germline V gives CDR1 SNHLY, CDR2 FYNNEI. The CDR3 sequence is 11 residues long. The CDR3 DNA sequence: TGTGCCAGCATGATTTACACTGAAGCTTTCTTT. Protein sequence: CASMIYTEAFF.

This chain links TRBV5-4 with TRBJ2-1; no definite D call. The germline V and J ends were trimmed by 4 bases and 2 bases, with 7 bases remaining between them. Germline assignment: CDR1 SGHNT and CDR2 YYREEE (reference sequence). The CDR3 extends over 13 amino acids. The CDR3 spells CASSPDTYNEQFF. CDR3 nucleotide sequence: TGTGCCAGCAGCCCTGACACCTACAATGAGCAGTTCTTC.

In its sample, this clonotype was seen many times. The chain employs TRBV20-1 and TRBJ1-1, with D unclear. V lost 5 bases and J 0 bases, leaving 13 bases between the germline ends. Per the germline V gene, CDR1 is DFQATT and CDR2 is SNEGSKA (reference sequence). This CDR3 is built from 14 residues. CDR3 loop: CSAPGVTVNTEAFF. The CDR3, as DNA: TGCAGTGCTCCCGGGGTGACGGTGAACACTGAAGCTTTCTTT.

V and J are TRBV19 and TRBJ1-4; no clear D. The CDR3 runs 13 residues. The germline CDR1 and CDR2 sequences are LNHDA and SQIVND (reference sequence). Trimming shortened V by 5 bases and J by 8 bases, and 12 bases separated the two germline ends. CDR3 nucleotides: TGTGCCAGTAGTGAAGAGGGAGGCGAAAAACTGTTTTTT. It encodes CASSEEGGEKLFF.

With respect to this clonotype: A read error is possible here, since a much larger clone lies one base away. The CDR3 bases are TGTGCCAGCAGTCGGCTGGCGGGGGGCGACACAGATACGCAGTATTTT. Residues: CASSRLAGGDTDTQYF. The J gene is TRBJ2-3, the V gene TRBV12-3 or TRBV12-4; 8 positions match TRBD2. Trimming at V came to 5 bases and at J to 2 bases, leaving 9 bases not matched to a gene. This CDR3 is built from 16 residues.

This rearrangement joins TRBV5-4 to TRBJ1-1; 7 bases fit TRBD1. Germline V lookup: CDR1 SGHNT, CDR2 YYREEE (reference sequence). The CDR3 runs 13 residues. V gave up 4 bases and J gave up 7 bases; unmatched junction bases: 7. The CDR3 region has the DNA TGTGCCAGCAGCGCAGACAGGGTGGATGAAGCTTTCTTT. Protein product: CASSADRVDEAFF.

The chain links TRBV18 to TRBJ2-1, with D perhaps TRBD1 or TRBD2 (5 bases each). The CDR3 is 15 amino acids. V was cut by 2 bases and J by 3 bases, with 11 bases left in between. From germline, CDR1 is KGHSH and CDR2 LQKENI. The CDR3 reads CASSPNRGDYNEQFF. The CDR3 coding sequence is TGTGCCAGCTCACCAAATAGGGGAGACTACAATGAGCAGTTCTTC.

This clonotype was counted a few times. The V call is TRBV18, the J call TRBJ2-7; 9 nucleotides align to TRBD1. There are 13 residues in the CDR3. Unmatched junction bases numbered 6, after V lost 6 bases and J lost 6 bases. In germline, CDR1 is KGHSH, CDR2 LQKENI. In DNA form, the CDR3 reads TGTGCCAGCTCTGAGGGACAGGGTACCGAGCAGTACTTC. Encoded protein: CASSEGQGTEQYF.

This clonotype came up many times. The V call is TRBV7-2, the J call TRBJ1-5, with a tentative D call TRBD1 (5 bases). This CDR3 contains 15 residues. CDR1 is SGHTA and CDR2 is FQGNSA in the germline V gene. V was pared by 4 bases and J by 0 bases, with 10 bases between. The CDR3 here is CASSSGGYSNQPQHF. DNA of the CDR3: TGTGCCAGCAGCTCCGGGGGGTATAGCAATCAGCCCCAGCATTTT.

The sample holds many counts of this clonotype. The chain carries TRBV4-1 and TRBJ2-2; 8 bases align to TRBD1. CDR3 length: 16 amino acids. The trim removed 6 bases at V and 4 bases at J, leaving 10 bases unmatched. CDR1 is MGHRA and CDR2 is YSYEKL in the germline V gene. The CDR3 DNA reads as TGCGCCAGCAGGCCCGCGGGCAGGGGGCGCACCGGGGAGCTGTTTTTT. It is translated as CASRPAGRGRTGELFF.

This clonotype was counted many times. The rearrangement uses TRBV5-8 and TRBJ2-7, with D maybe TRBD1 (6 bases). There are 17 residues in the CDR3. Trimming pared 6 bases from V and 3 bases from J, leaving 25 bases between. Germline V gene sequence: CDR1 SGHTS, CDR2 YDEGEE. The DNA for the CDR3 is TGTGCCAGCACCACAGGGATTTCCTCACGTCCCCTCTACGAGCAGTACTTC. It codes for CASTTGISSRPLYEQYF.

This clonotype has at least ten counts. The chain employs TRBV2 and TRBJ1-5, with D possibly matching TRBD1 (5 bases). Germline V CDR1 and CDR2: SNHLY, FYNNEI. This CDR3 contains 13 residues. V lost 4 bases to trimming and J lost 6 bases, with 10 bases between them. The CDR3 loop is CASSGQLGQPQHF. In DNA form, the CDR3 reads TGTGCCAGCAGTGGACAGCTCGGTCAGCCCCAGCATTTT.

The rearrangement links TRBV29-1 to TRBJ2-3, with 9 bases aligning to TRBD2. This CDR3 contains 14 residues. The trim removed 3 bases at V and 2 bases at J, leaving 3 bases unmatched. From germline, CDR1 is SQVTM and CDR2 ANQGSEA. The CDR3 loop is CSVDLAGNTDTQYF. The CDR3, as DNA: TGCAGCGTTGATCTAGCGGGGAACACAGATACGCAGTATTTT.

The genes are TRBV2 and TRBJ1-5; tentatively, D is TRBD1 (5 bases). V was clipped by 6 bases and J by 8 bases, with 14 bases between them. CDR3 length: 13 amino acids. Germline V lookup: CDR1 SNHLY, CDR2 FYNNEI. CDR3 amino acids: CASSGDGGKPQHF. The CDR3 coding sequence is TGTGCCAGCAGCGGGGACGGAGGGAAGCCCCAGCATTTT.

This sequence joins TRBV12-3 or TRBV12-4 and TRBJ1-2; the D is unclear. The V and J ends lost 6 bases and 10 bases respectively, with 15 bases between them. This CDR3 spans 12 amino acids. CDR3 residues: CASSDGQAPYTF. The CDR3 nucleotides read TGTGCCAGCAGCGACGGCCAGGCCCCCTACACCTTC.

This clonotype was recorded at least ten times. The chain joins TRBV7-9 to TRBJ1-1, with D unresolved. Germline assignment: CDR1 SEHNR and CDR2 FQNEAQ (reference sequence). V shed 7 bases and J shed 0 bases, with 18 bases lying between them. CDR3 length: 16 amino acids. The chain's CDR3 is CASTPRADMMNTEAFF. As DNA, the CDR3 is TGTGCCAGCACACCTCGGGCAGACATGATGAACACTGAAGCTTTCTTT.

This clonotype was observed many times. J is TRBJ2-7 and V is TRBV7-9; D may be TRBD1 (5 bases). CDR1 SEHNR and CDR2 FQNEAQ come from the germline V gene (reference sequence). V was clipped by 5 bases and J by 5 bases, with 19 bases between them. The length of the CDR3 is 15 residues. DNA of the CDR3: TGTGCCAGCAGCAACCCTGGTAGGGGTATCAACGAGCAGTACTTC. Its translation is CASSNPGRGINEQYF.

There are many counts of this clonotype. The chain combines TRBV7-2 with TRBJ2-1; 8 bases are a match to TRBD2. Per germline, CDR1 SGHTA and CDR2 FQGNSA. The CDR3 runs to 14 residues. Trimming cost V 4 bases and J 5 bases; bases outside gene matches: 4. CDR3 in DNA: TGTGCCAGCAGCTATAGCGGGGAACACAATGAGCAGTTCTTC. Its protein is CASSYSGEHNEQFF.

This clonotype occurred many times. This rearrangement joins TRBV7-3 to TRBJ2-3; TRBD2 aligns across 8 bases. The V and J ends lost 5 bases and 2 bases, in that order; junction bases with no gene match: 3. The CDR3 has 14 residues. Germline V gene sequence: CDR1 SGHTA, CDR2 FQGTGA. The chain's CDR3 is CASSRGGYTDTQYF. CDR3 DNA: TGTGCCAGCAGCCGCGGGGGGTACACAGATACGCAGTATTTT.

This sequence joins TRBV5-6 and TRBJ1-1, with D perhaps TRBD1 (5 bases). CDR3 size: 14 residues. V lost 4 bases to trimming and J lost 0 bases, with 10 bases between them. The germline CDR1 and CDR2 sequences are SGHDT and YYEEEE. The CDR3 bases are TGTGCCAGCAGCAGGGGTACCATGAACACTGAAGCTTTCTTT. It yields the protein CASSRGTMNTEAFF.

This clonotype was recorded many times. The V gene is TRBV7-2, the J gene TRBJ2-5, with D perhaps given as TRBD1 or TRBD2 (6 bases each). Germline values: CDR1 SGHTA, CDR2 FQGNSA. Trimming took off 2 bases at V and 4 bases at J, with 14 bases between the two ends. The CDR3 sequence is 15 residues long. The CDR3 bases are TGTGCCAGCAGCTTAAGGGGGGCAGGTGGAGAGACCCAGTACTTC. It codes for CASSLRGAGGETQYF. Using reference TRBV7-2 and TRBJ2-5 for the parts outside the CDR3, the full variable domain is GAGVSQSPSNKVTEKGKDVELRCDPISGHTALYWYRQSLGQGLEFLIYFQGNSAPDKSGLPSDRFSAERTGGSVSTLTIQRTQQEDSAVYLCASSLRGAGGETQYFGPGTRLLVL.

This clonotype was detected many times. The V gene is TRBV7-6, the J gene TRBJ2-5; D is perhaps TRBD1 or TRBD2 (5 bases each). V gave up 0 bases and J gave up 7 bases, with 18 bases separating them. In germline, CDR1 is SGHVS, CDR2 FNYEAQ. The CDR3 loop spans 16 amino acids. For the CDR3, the DNA is TGTGCCAGCAGCTTAGCCCCCAGGGACGGGTTTGGGACCCAGTACTTC. Amino acids: CASSLAPRDGFGTQYF. Full variable domain (missing parts from reference TRBV7-6 and TRBJ2-5): GAGVSQSPRYKVTKRGQDVALRCDPISGHVSLYWYRQALGQGPEFLTYFNYEAQQDKSGLPNDRFSAERPEGSISTLTIQRTEQRDSAMYRCASSLAPRDGFGTQYFGPGTRLLVL.